This T cell receptor beta chain is drawn from a study of post-analysis software for immune sequencing data. The wider study: Relapsing-remitting, secondary progressive and progressive-relapsing courses of multiple sclerosis were included.

Each TCR beta cDNA library carried unique molecular identifiers. TCRdb re-derived calls from the PCR reads in MiXCR, one entry per CDR3 protein. The sample carries fewer than 700,000 distinct CDR3 sequences, around 40% recorded once. Overall study results and limits: F measure showed strong co-clustering of same-batch samples. Included in a set of 5 or 6 TRBV segments more frequent in patients than controls were TRBV5-6, TRBV5-1 and TRBV20-1. Among multiple sclerosis patients, normalized Chao1 diversity was significantly below that of controls.

A note on this clonotype: Its cognate antigen is unknown.

V lost 4 bases to trimming and J lost 1 base; unmatched junction nucleotides: 13. Germline CDR1 and CDR2: SGHKS and YYEKEE (reference sequence). The CDR3 extends over 19 amino acids. The chain carries TRBV5-5 and TRBJ2-6, with TRBD1 identical over 8 bases. The sequenced sample consisted of blood. The source of this sequence is a girl aged 5 to 17 with multiple sclerosis. CDR3 sequence (DNA): TGTGCCAGCAGCCCAACGGGACAGGCCGTAAGATCTGGGGCCAACGTCCTGACTTTC. Protein product: CASSPTGQAVRSGANVLTF.